These 6 T cell receptor beta chains were sequenced from one sample in a study of cytomegalovirus exposure and HLA in healthy donors. Primers for the PCR totalled 60 Vbeta and 13 Jbeta. TCRdb's table, derived via immunoSEQ multiplex PCR, lists solely in-frame clones and lacks some. The table has about 180,000 clones, 77% seen once; the top ten hold roughly 1.5%. Input material: PBMCs. All receptors come from a man younger than 35 in good health and CMV-seronegative.

V and J are TRBV7-8 and TRBJ1-3; D perhaps matches TRBD1 (6 bases). The V gene lost 5 bases and the J gene lost 2 bases, with 7 bases spanning the gap. This CDR3 spans 13 amino acids. Germline V gene sequence: CDR1 SGHVS, CDR2 FQNEAQ. For the CDR3, the DNA is TGTGCCAGCAGCGGACAGCCTGGAAACACCATATATTTT. Translating it yields CASSGQPGNTIYF.

The chain is built from TRBV5-6 and TRBJ2-2; 7 nucleotides line up with TRBD1. The germline CDR1 and CDR2 sequences are SGHDT and YYEEEE. This CDR3 comprises 16 residues. Trimming at V came to 4 bases and at J to 0 bases, leaving 6 bases not matched to a gene. CDR3 amino acids: CASSGDSLANTGELFF. CDR3 bases: TGTGCCAGCAGCGGGGACAGTCTCGCGAACACCGGGGAGCTGTTTTTT.

This chain connects TRBV5-4 to TRBJ1-1; 9 bases agree with TRBD1. The CDR3 loop spans 14 amino acids. Germline V gene lookup returns CDR1 SGHNT and CDR2 YYREEE (reference sequence). J was trimmed by 4 bases and V by 2 bases; bases with no gene match: 3. Here the CDR3 reads CASSFIQGATEAFF. CDR3 nucleotide sequence: TGTGCCAGCAGCTTCATACAGGGGGCCACTGAAGCTTTCTTT.

V gene TRBV7-2 combines with J gene TRBJ2-3, with D hard to call. Per germline, CDR1 SGHTA and CDR2 FQGNSA. Trimming left V 3 bases short and J 5 bases short, with 9 bases between. CDR3 length: 13 amino acids. CDR3 sequence: CASSLNSLDTQYF. DNA for the CDR3: TGTGCCAGCAGCTTGAACAGCCTAGATACGCAGTATTTT.

V is TRBV5-1 and J is TRBJ2-7; a weak D match, TRBD1 (6 bases). Trimming removed 0 bases at V and 3 bases at J, with 10 bases between. This CDR3 region has 14 residues. Germline V lookup: CDR1 SGHRS, CDR2 YFSETQ. The CDR3 here is CASSLGGQLYEQYF. The CDR3 DNA is TGCGCCAGCAGCTTGGGGGGACAACTCTACGAGCAGTACTTC.

This clone was seen a single time. The chain employs TRBV6-1 and TRBJ2-6, with D tentatively TRBD1 (6 bases). Germline CDR1 MNHNS, CDR2 SASEGT. CDR3 size: 17 residues. Trimming pared 4 bases from V and 4 bases from J, leaving 17 bases between. As DNA, the CDR3 is TGTGCCAGCAGTGCCCCAGGGGTAACAAGAGGGGCCAACGTCCTGACTTTC. This sequence encodes CASSAPGVTRGANVLTF.